Below, 32 T cell receptor beta chains from the same sample are listed, as sequenced in a study of radiation and T cells in renal cell carcinoma. The time point denotes: baseline pretreatment blood. Treatment in this sample: 15 Gy SBRT to primary tumor, nephrectomy 4 weeks later. Assay used: immunoSEQ multiplex PCR; TCRdb lists only in-frame clones, some missing. The sample has about 140,000 clones; over 65% are singletons. Sequenced here: blood, sampled from a patient whose treatment included radiotherapy and nephrectomy. Receptors were obtained from a woman between 50 and 59 years old with renal cell carcinoma.

The chain joins TRBV2 to TRBJ1-6; the D is unclear. This CDR3 has 15 residues. Per the germline V gene, CDR1 is SNHLY and CDR2 is FYNNEI. The V gene lost 6 bases and the J gene lost 4 bases, with 13 bases spanning the gap. The CDR3 coding sequence is TGTGCCAGCAGCAGACGGCGAAATTATAATTCACCCCTCCACTTT. Translating gives CASSRRRNYNSPLHF.

The CDR3 coding sequence is TGTGCCAGCAGCTTCGGGCAGGCCGAATACCAGTACTTC. Translating it yields CASSFGQAEYQYF. The V and J genes are TRBV7-3 and TRBJ2-5, with no clear D. The CDR3 has 13 amino acids. The V gene's germline CDR1 is SGHTA and CDR2 FQGTGA. V gave up 3 bases and J gave up 10 bases, with 15 bases separating them.

The V gene is TRBV27, the J gene TRBJ1-5; no firm D call. Germline lookup yields CDR1 MNHEY and CDR2 SMNVEV (reference sequence). The length of the CDR3 is 12 residues. V was cut by 3 bases and J by 2 bases, with 2 bases left in between. Here the CDR3 DNA reads TGTGCCAGCAGTTTGGGCAATCAGCCCCAGCATTTT. Translating it yields CASSLGNQPQHF.

DNA for the CDR3: TGTGCCAGCAGTGTTCAGGGGGGATACATTCAGTACTTC. This sequence encodes CASSVQGGYIQYF. V gene TRBV25-1 combines with J gene TRBJ2-4; perhaps TRBD1 as D (7 bases). The CDR3 consists of 13 residues. Germline V gene data show CDR1 as MGHDK and CDR2 as SYGVNS. The ends were cut back, 4 bases at V and 8 bases at J, with 12 bases in the middle. Filled out from reference TRBV25-1 and TRBJ2-4, the complete variable domain reads EADIYQTPRYLVIGTGKKITLECSQTMGHDKMYWYQQDPGMELHLIHYSYGVNSTEKGDLSSESTVSRIRTEHFPLTLESARPSHTSQYLCASSVQGGYIQYFGAGTRLSVL.

A single count supports this clone. The V gene is TRBV9, the J gene TRBJ1-2, with TRBD1 as a possible D gene (5 bases). The CDR3 is 13 residues long. Trimming shortened V by 0 bases and J by 3 bases, and 6 bases separated the two germline ends. Per germline, CDR1 SGDLS and CDR2 YYNGEE. The CDR3, as DNA: TGTGCCAGCAGCGTAGAGACAGACTATGGCTACACCTTC. Protein product: CASSVETDYGYTF.

J is TRBJ1-1 and V is TRBV18, with 7 positions matching TRBD1. The CDR3 contains 16 residues. V shed 6 bases, J shed 1 base, and the junction held 11 bases outside the gene matches. In germline, CDR1 is KGHSH, CDR2 LQKENI. CDR3 protein: CASSADRPSSNTEAFF. The DNA of the CDR3 is TGTGCCAGCTCGGCGGACAGGCCGAGTTCGAACACTGAAGCTTTCTTT.

This clone has a handful of counts. This sequence joins TRBV7-9 and TRBJ2-2; maybe TRBD2 (5 bases). V lost 4 bases and J lost 0, with 15 bases in between. Germline values: CDR1 SEHNR, CDR2 FQNEAQ (reference sequence). The length of the CDR3 is 17 residues. DNA for the CDR3: TGTGCCAGCAGCTCACAGAGGACTGATGCGAACACCGGGGAGCTGTTTTTT. Amino acid sequence: CASSSQRTDANTGELFF.

This chain uses TRBV5-6 with TRBJ2-7, with a tentative D call TRBD1 (5 bases). Germline-derived CDR1 and CDR2 are SGHDT and YYEEEE. V dropped 0 bases and J dropped 5 bases, with 12 bases sitting between them. The CDR3 is 14 residues long. CDR3 bases: TGTGCCAGCAGCTTGGCCGCAGCAGGGAACGAGCAGTACTTC. Translated, it gives CASSLAAAGNEQYF.

This chain connects TRBV5-7 to TRBJ1-3, with TRBD1 matching over 9 bases. TRBV5-7 is reported as an ORF; its role is uncertain. The trim removed 4 bases at V and 2 bases at J, leaving 4 bases unmatched. CDR3 size: 15 residues. CDR3 sequence (DNA): TGTGCCAGCAGCCCCGGGACAGGGCCTGGAAACACCATATATTTT. It yields the protein CASSPGTGPGNTIYF.

The chain joins TRBV9 to TRBJ2-3, with 13 bases identical to TRBD2. The CDR3 spans 13 residues. Germline trimming cut 9 bases from V and 13 bases from J; bases unmatched to any gene: 11. Germline loops: CDR1 SGDLS, CDR2 YYNGEE. The CDR3 DNA reads TGTGCCACCTCCGGACTAGCGGGGGCCACCAAGTATTTT. Amino acids: CATSGLAGATKYF.

This clone was seen a few times. The CDR3 nucleotides read TGTGCCTGCTCAGGTTCCTATAATTCACCCCTCCACTTT. This translates into CACSGSYNSPLHF. V gene TRBV30 combines with J gene TRBJ1-6; D is uncertain. This CDR3 comprises 13 residues. Germline assignment: CDR1 GTSNPN and CDR2 SVGIG (reference sequence). The V end lost 6 bases, the J end lost 1 base, and 7 bases lay between the germline ends.

The chain couples TRBV5-4 to TRBJ1-2; D not resolved. V lost 4 bases, J lost 4 bases, and 17 bases lay in between. Germline loops: CDR1 SGHNT, CDR2 YYREEE (reference sequence). The CDR3 is made up of 15 amino acids. CDR3 protein: CASSPEAAASYGYTF. Written as DNA, the CDR3 is TGTGCCAGCAGCCCGGAGGCAGCCGCTTCCTATGGCTACACCTTC. The full variable domain, completed using reference TRBV5-4 and TRBJ1-2, is ETGVTQSPTHLIKTRGQQVTLRCSSQSGHNTVSWYQQALGQGPQFIFQYYREEENGRGNFPPRFSGLQFPNYSSELNVNALELDDSALYLCASSPEAAASYGYTFGSGTRLTVV.

The V gene is TRBV4-3, the J gene TRBJ2-3, with D unresolved. Trimming left V 0 bases short and J 6 bases short, with 7 bases between. Germline values: CDR1 LGHNA, CDR2 YSLEER. The CDR3 is made up of 13 amino acids. As DNA, the CDR3 is TGCGCCAGCAGCCAAGACGGTGGCGATACGCAGTATTTT. Its translation is CASSQDGGDTQYF.

This clone was picked up many times. The chain has TRBV5-4 and TRBJ2-7, with D perhaps matching TRBD2 (5 bases). The CDR3 sequence is 12 residues long. CDR1 and CDR2 from the germline V gene are SGHNT and YYREEE (reference sequence). The V end lost 4 bases, the J end lost 9 bases, and 14 bases lay between the germline ends. The CDR3 nucleotides read TGTGCCAGCAGCAGATGGGGTGGAGGGCAGTACTTC. It specifies CASSRWGGGQYF.

This chain connects TRBV7-9 to TRBJ1-2, with D hard to call. Germline lookup yields CDR1 SEHNR and CDR2 FQNEAQ (reference sequence). With 6 bases removed from V and 2 bases from J, the gap between germline ends came to 16 bases. CDR3 length equals 15 residues. The CDR3 sequence: CASSPAPIGNYGYTF. In DNA, the CDR3 is TGTGCCAGCAGTCCAGCCCCGATCGGAAACTATGGCTACACCTTC.

The chain uses TRBV5-6 and TRBJ2-7; D might be TRBD1 (6 bases). V was pared by 3 bases and J by 0 bases, with 10 bases between. The length of the CDR3 is 14 residues. The germline V gene encodes CDR1 SGHDT and CDR2 YYEEEE. The CDR3 sequence is CASSWDTYSYEQYF. Written as DNA, the CDR3 is TGTGCCAGCAGCTGGGACACCTACTCCTACGAGCAGTACTTC.

The sample holds a few counts of this clone. The chain has TRBV27 and TRBJ1-5; tentatively, D is TRBD1 (6 bases). The CDR3 has 14 residues. The germline V and J ends were trimmed by 5 bases and 6 bases, with 14 bases remaining between them. CDR1 and CDR2 from the germline V gene are MNHEY and SMNVEV (reference sequence). CDR3 sequence reads: CASSTRGGVQPQHF. CDR3 nucleotide sequence: TGTGCCAGCAGTACAAGAGGGGGAGTTCAGCCCCAGCATTTT.

Only a few counts were recorded for this clone. The chain has TRBV5-6 and TRBJ1-4; TRBD1 might be the D (5 bases). This CDR3 comprises 15 residues. The V and J ends lost 0 bases and 7 bases respectively, with 13 bases between them. Germline V CDR1 and CDR2: SGHDT, YYEEEE. DNA of the CDR3: TGTGCCAGCAGCTTGGGGCAGGGAGGTCGTGAAAAACTGTTTTTT. Translation: CASSLGQGGREKLFF.

CDR3: CASSPSFTGELFF. CDR3 DNA: TGTGCCAGCAGCCCGTCCTTCACCGGGGAGCTGTTTTTT. The chain has TRBV9 and TRBJ2-2; unclear D gene. This CDR3 spans 13 amino acids. Trimming pared 4 bases from V and 4 bases from J, leaving 8 bases between. Germline V lookup: CDR1 SGDLS, CDR2 YYNGEE.

The J gene is TRBJ2-1, the V gene TRBV5-6, with 8 bases matching TRBD2. This CDR3 is 14 amino acids long. V was pared by 2 bases and J by 7 bases, with 5 bases of the junction left unmatched. Germline V gene data show CDR1 as SGHDT and CDR2 as YYEEEE. The CDR3 sequence: CASSFGLALNEQFF. In DNA, the CDR3 is TGTGCCAGCAGCTTCGGACTAGCTTTAAATGAGCAGTTCTTC.

The chain employs TRBV19 and TRBJ2-7, with 11 bases fitting TRBD2. V gave up 1 base and J gave up 2 bases; unmatched junction bases: 4. The CDR3 has 16 amino acids. Germline V gene sequence: CDR1 LNHDA, CDR2 SQIVND (reference sequence). The CDR3 here is CASSIASGGPTYEQYF. CDR3 DNA sequence: TGTGCCAGTAGTATAGCTAGCGGGGGGCCAACCTACGAGCAGTACTTC. Full variable domain (remainder filled in from reference TRBV19 and TRBJ2-7): DGGITQSPKYLFRKEGQNVTLSCEQNLNHDAMYWYRQDPGQGLRLIYYSQIVNDFQKGDIAEGYSVSREKKESFPLTVTSAQKNPTAFYLCASSIASGGPTYEQYFGPGTRLTVT.

The chain's CDR3 is CASSSNRGLTNEKLFF. The CDR3 DNA is TGTGCCAGCTCATCAAACAGGGGCTTAACTAATGAAAAACTGTTTTTT. The chain carries TRBV18 and TRBJ1-4; 7 nucleotides agree with TRBD1. Trimming at V came to 5 bases and at J to 1 base, leaving 7 bases not matched to a gene. The germline V gene has CDR1 KGHSH and CDR2 LQKENI. This CDR3 is 16 amino acids long.

The chain links TRBV19 to TRBJ1-2, with 9 bases aligning to TRBD1. Per the germline V gene, CDR1 is LNHDA and CDR2 is SQIVND (reference sequence). The V and J ends lost 6 bases and 0 bases, in that order; junction bases with no gene match: 8. This CDR3 contains 16 residues. CDR3 bases: TGTGCCAGTAGCCGCGGGACAGGGATTACTAACTATGGCTACACCTTC. It specifies CASSRGTGITNYGYTF.

The chain uses TRBV6-6 and TRBJ1-2; perhaps TRBD1 as D (5 bases). Germline V CDR1 and CDR2: MNHNY, SVGAGI (reference sequence). The CDR3 consists of 14 residues. V gave up 2 bases and J gave up 4 bases, with 11 bases separating them. CDR3 region: CASSYTRQTYGYTF. CDR3 nucleotide sequence: TGTGCCAGCAGTTACACCCGACAGACCTATGGCTACACCTTC.

The J gene is TRBJ2-7, the V gene TRBV7-2; 11 bases fit TRBD2. CDR3 size: 16 residues. With V trimmed by 1 base and J by 2 bases, 4 bases remained unmatched. The germline gives CDR1 SGHTA, CDR2 FQGNSA. In nucleotides, the CDR3 is TGTGCCAGCAGCTTAGAGGGGACTAGCGGAACCTACGAGCAGTACTTC. Amino acid sequence: CASSLEGTSGTYEQYF.

The chain carries TRBV2 and TRBJ2-5, with D perhaps TRBD1 (5 bases). CDR1 and CDR2 from the germline V gene are SNHLY and FYNNEI. CDR3 length: 14 residues. Trimming shortened V by 4 bases and J by 2 bases, and 11 bases separated the two germline ends. The CDR3 sequence is CASSADSWQETQYF. The CDR3 DNA reads as TGTGCCAGCAGTGCTGACAGTTGGCAAGAGACCCAGTACTTC.

The V call is TRBV7-6, the J call TRBJ1-1; no clear D gene. Germline V gene lookup returns CDR1 SGHVS and CDR2 FNYEAQ. V lost 2 bases and J lost 5, with 12 bases in between. This CDR3 is built from 14 residues. CDR3 coding DNA: TGTGCCAGCAGCTTATCTGCTCTGCGGACTGAAGCTTTCTTT. This translates into CASSLSALRTEAFF.

This clone was seen a single time. The gene calls are TRBV5-1 and TRBJ2-7; the match to TRBD2 covers 12 bases. CDR1 and CDR2 from the germline V gene are SGHRS and YFSETQ. The CDR3 consists of 15 residues. V lost 4 bases and J lost 6; bases outside the gene matches: 8. The CDR3 is CASSPGPSGRGEQYF. Written as DNA, the CDR3 is TGCGCCAGCAGCCCGGGGCCTAGCGGGAGGGGCGAGCAGTACTTC.

The V and J genes are TRBV25-1 and TRBJ1-2; 7 nucleotides align to TRBD1. CDR3 length: 12 residues. V shed 6 bases and J 5 bases; nucleotides not matched to a gene: 3. Germline V gene lookup returns CDR1 MGHDK and CDR2 SYGVNS. The CDR3 DNA is TGTGCCAGCAGGCTACAGGGGTATGGCTACACCTTC. Amino acid sequence: CASRLQGYGYTF.

This chain links TRBV6-1 with TRBJ1-6; D is uncertain. The CDR3 spans 16 residues. CDR1 is MNHNS, CDR2 SASEGT, per germline. Trimming left V 3 bases short and J 1 base short, with 10 bases between. The CDR3 sequence: CASSEVADSYNSPLHF. The CDR3 DNA sequence: TGTGCCAGCAGTGAGGTAGCCGATTCCTATAATTCACCCCTCCACTTT.

The sample holds one count of this clone. The CDR3 DNA reads as TGTGCCAGCACCGTATTATTGGACAGGGGAAGCGAGCAGTACTTC. As protein: CASTVLLDRGSEQYF. The chain links TRBV7-2 to TRBJ2-7, with 9 bases fitting TRBD1. The CDR3 totals 15 residues. Germline CDR1 reads SGHTA; CDR2 reads FQGNSA. Trimming at V came to 7 bases and at J to 6 bases, leaving 13 bases not matched to a gene.

The chain employs TRBV25-1 and TRBJ1-1; D not resolved. V lost 2 bases, J lost 3 bases, and 10 bases lay in between. CDR1 is MGHDK and CDR2 is SYGVNS in the germline V gene. The CDR3 has 14 residues. The CDR3 DNA is TGTGCCAGCAGTGAACCAGGCCAATACACTGAAGCTTTCTTT. It encodes CASSEPGQYTEAFF.